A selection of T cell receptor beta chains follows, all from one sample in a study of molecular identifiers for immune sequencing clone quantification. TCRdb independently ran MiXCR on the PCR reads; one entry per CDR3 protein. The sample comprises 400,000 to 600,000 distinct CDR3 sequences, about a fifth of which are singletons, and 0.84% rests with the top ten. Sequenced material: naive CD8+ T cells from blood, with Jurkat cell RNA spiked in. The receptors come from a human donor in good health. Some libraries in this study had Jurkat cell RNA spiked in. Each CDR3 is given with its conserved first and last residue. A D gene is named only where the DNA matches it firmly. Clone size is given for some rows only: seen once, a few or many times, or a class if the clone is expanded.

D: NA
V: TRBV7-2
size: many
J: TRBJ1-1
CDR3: CASSLDLGAEAFF
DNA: TGTGCCAGCAGCTTAGATTTGGGCGCTGAAGCTTTCTTT

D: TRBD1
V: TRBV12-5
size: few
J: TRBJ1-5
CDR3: CASGSGQSSQPQHF
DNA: TGTGCTAGTGGTTCGGGACAGTCGTCTCAGCCCCAGCATTTT

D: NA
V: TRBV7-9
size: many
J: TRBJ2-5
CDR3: CASSLVGGAQYF
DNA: TGTGCCAGCAGCTTAGTTGGCGGGGCCCAGTACTTC

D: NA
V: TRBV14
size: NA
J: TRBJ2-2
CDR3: CASSQDRRAGSKNTGELFF
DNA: TGTGCCAGCAGCCAAGATCGGAGGGCGGGTTCCAAGAACACCGGGGAGCTGTTTTTT

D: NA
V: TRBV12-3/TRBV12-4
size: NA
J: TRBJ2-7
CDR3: CASSPSRGDTSSYEQYF
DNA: TGTGCCAGCAGTCCCTCGCGTGGGGATACAAGTTCCTACGAGCAGTACTTC

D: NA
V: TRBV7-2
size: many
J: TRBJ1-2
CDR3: CASSLEGLANYGYTF
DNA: TGTGCCAGCAGCTTAGAAGGGTTAGCTAACTATGGCTACACCTTC

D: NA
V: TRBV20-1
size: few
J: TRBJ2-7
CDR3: CGMEPLALSYEQYF
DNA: TGCGGGATGGAACCTCTAGCGCTCTCCTACGAGCAGTACTTC

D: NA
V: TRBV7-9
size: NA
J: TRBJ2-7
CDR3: CASGQGQSYEQYF
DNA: TGTGCCAGCGGCCAGGGGCAATCCTACGAGCAGTACTTC

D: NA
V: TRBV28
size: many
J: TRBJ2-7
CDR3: CASTTSYEQYF
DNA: TGTGCCAGCACCACGTCCTACGAGCAGTACTTC

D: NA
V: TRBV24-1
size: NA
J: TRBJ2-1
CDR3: CATSDWPPYNEQFF
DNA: TGTGCCACCAGTGATTGGCCTCCATACAATGAGCAGTTCTTC

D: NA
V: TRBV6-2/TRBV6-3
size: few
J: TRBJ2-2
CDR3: CASSLSIGPNTGELFF
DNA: TGTGCCAGCAGTTTATCGATCGGACCAAACACCGGGGAGCTGTTTTTT

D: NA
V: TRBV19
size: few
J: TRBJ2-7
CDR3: CASSILSGFSYEQYF
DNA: TGTGCCAGTAGTATACTGAGCGGGTTCTCCTACGAGCAGTACTTC

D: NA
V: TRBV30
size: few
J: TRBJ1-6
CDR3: CAWSVLSVVGSSYNSPLHF
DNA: TGTGCCTGGAGTGTACTGAGTGTGGTAGGGAGCTCCTATAATTCACCCCTCCACTTT

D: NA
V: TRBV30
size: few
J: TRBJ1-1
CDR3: CAWSLARLNTEAFF
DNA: TGTGCCTGGAGTTTGGCCCGATTGAACACTGAAGCTTTCTTT

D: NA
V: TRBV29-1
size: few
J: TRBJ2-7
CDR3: CSVEVRTDYKQYF
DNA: TGCAGCGTTGAAGTTCGGACGGACTACAAGCAGTACTTC

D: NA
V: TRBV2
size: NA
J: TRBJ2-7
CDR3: CAVTITSSYGQYF
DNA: TGTGCCGTAACTATCACGAGCTCCTACGGGCAGTACTTC

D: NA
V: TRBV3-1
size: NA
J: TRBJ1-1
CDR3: CASSHFSGEYTEAFF
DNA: TGTGCCAGCAGCCACTTTTCTGGGGAGTACACTGAAGCTTTCTTT

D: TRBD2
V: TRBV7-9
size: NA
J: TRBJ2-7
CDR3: CASSSGLVVFSYEQYF
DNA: TGTGCCAGCAGCTCCGGACTAGTGGTATTCTCCTACGAGCAGTACTTC

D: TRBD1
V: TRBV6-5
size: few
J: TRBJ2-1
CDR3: CASSYIQGVSDEQFF
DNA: TGTGCCAGCAGTTACATTCAGGGGGTGTCTGATGAGCAGTTCTTC

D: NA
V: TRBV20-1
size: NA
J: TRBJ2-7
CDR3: CSASGLGPEQYF
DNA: TGCAGTGCTAGCGGGTTGGGCCCCGAGCAGTACTTC

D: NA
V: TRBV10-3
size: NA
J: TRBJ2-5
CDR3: CAISEWSAGQETQYF
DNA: TGTGCCATCAGTGAGTGGAGCGCTGGTCAAGAGACCCAGTACTTC

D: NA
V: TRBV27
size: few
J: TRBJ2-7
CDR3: CASSLFPVARPLEQYF
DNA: TGTGCCAGCAGTTTATTTCCCGTCGCCAGACCGCTGGAGCAGTACTTC

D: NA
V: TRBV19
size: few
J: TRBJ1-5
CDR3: CASSIGGGGIVQPQHF
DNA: TGTGCCAGTAGTATAGGGGGAGGGGGTATAGTTCAGCCCCAGCATTTT

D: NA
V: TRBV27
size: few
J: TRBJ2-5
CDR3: CASSYSPRETQYF
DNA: TGTGCCAGCAGTTACAGCCCCCGAGAGACCCAGTACTTC

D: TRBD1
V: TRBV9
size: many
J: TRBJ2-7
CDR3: CASSVGTGPYEQYF
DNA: TGTGCCAGCAGTGTGGGGACAGGGCCGTACGAGCAGTACTTC

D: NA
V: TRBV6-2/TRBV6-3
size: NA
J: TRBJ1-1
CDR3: CASVSSGIEAFF
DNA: TGTGCCAGCGTTTCCAGTGGAATAGAAGCTTTCTTT

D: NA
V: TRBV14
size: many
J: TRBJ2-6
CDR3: CASSQDHDSGANVLTF
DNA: TGTGCCAGCAGCCAAGATCATGACTCTGGGGCCAACGTCCTGACTTTC

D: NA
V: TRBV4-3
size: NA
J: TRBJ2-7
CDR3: CASSQERAVSVGGPEQYF
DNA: TGCGCCAGCAGCCAAGAGCGCGCGGTGTCAGTTGGGGGTCCCGAGCAGTACTTC

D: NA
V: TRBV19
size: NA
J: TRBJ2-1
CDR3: CASSSRTSYNEQFF
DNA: TGTGCCAGTAGTAGTAGAACTTCCTACAATGAGCAGTTCTTC

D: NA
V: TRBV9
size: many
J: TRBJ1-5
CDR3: CASSVNSNQPQHF
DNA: TGTGCCAGCAGTGTGAATAGCAATCAGCCCCAGCATTTT

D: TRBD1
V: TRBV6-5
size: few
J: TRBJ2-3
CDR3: CASSYSSTGTGDTDTQYF
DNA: TGTGCCAGCAGTTACTCGAGTACGGGGACAGGAGACACAGATACGCAGTATTTT

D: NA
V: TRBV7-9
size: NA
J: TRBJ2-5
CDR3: CASNGDGGLRETQYF
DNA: TGTGCCAGCAACGGCGATGGGGGGCTTAGGGAGACCCAGTACTTC

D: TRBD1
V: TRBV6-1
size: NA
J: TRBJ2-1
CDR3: CASSEFGWDRTYNEQFF
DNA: TGTGCCAGCAGTGAGTTTGGCTGGGACAGAACCTACAATGAGCAGTTCTTC

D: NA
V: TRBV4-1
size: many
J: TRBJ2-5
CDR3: CASSQAPQGSGETQYF
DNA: TGCGCCAGCAGCCAAGCCCCCCAGGGTTCCGGAGAGACCCAGTACTTC

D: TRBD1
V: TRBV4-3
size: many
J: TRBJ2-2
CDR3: CASSQDRQGVVTGELFF
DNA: TGCGCCAGCAGCCAAGATAGGCAGGGGGTTGTCACCGGGGAGCTGTTTTTT

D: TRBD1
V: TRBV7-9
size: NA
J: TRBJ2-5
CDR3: CASSLVGGTGGLQETQYF
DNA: TGTGCCAGCAGCTTAGTTGGAGGGACAGGGGGACTCCAAGAGACCCAGTACTTC

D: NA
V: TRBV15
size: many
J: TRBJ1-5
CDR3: CATSYSRDQPQHF
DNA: TGTGCCACCAGCTACTCCAGGGATCAGCCCCAGCATTTT